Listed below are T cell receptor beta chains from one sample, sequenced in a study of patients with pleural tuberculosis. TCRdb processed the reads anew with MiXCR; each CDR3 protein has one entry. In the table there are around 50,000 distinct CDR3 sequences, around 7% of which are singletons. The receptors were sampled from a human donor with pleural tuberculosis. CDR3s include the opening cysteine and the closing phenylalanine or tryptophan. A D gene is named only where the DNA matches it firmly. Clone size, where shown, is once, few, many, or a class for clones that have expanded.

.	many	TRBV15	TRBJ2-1	CATSRDRDPGGEQFF	TGTGCCACCAGCAGAGATCGGGACCCTGGGGGTGAGCAGTTCTTC
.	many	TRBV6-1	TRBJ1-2	CASTRSQMYGYTF	TGTGCCAGCACCAGAAGCCAGATGTATGGCTACACCTTC
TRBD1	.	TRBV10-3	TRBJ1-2	CAAQGGQGNYGYTF	TGTGCCGCACAGGGAGGACAGGGGAACTATGGCTACACCTTC
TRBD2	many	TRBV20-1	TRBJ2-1	CSARNGTGGVEQFF	TGCAGTGCTAGAAACGGGACGGGAGGTGTTGAGCAGTTCTTC
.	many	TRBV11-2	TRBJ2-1	CASSFTPQNEQFF	TGTGCCAGCAGCTTTACCCCCCAGAATGAGCAGTTCTTC
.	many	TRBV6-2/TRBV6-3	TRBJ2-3	CASRIGVTDTQYF	TGTGCCAGCAGGATTGGGGTGACGGATACGCAGTATTTT
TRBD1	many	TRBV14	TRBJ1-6	CASSRTGRDSPLHF	TGTGCCAGCAGCCGGACAGGACGGGATTCACCCCTCCACTTT
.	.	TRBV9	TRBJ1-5	CASSVEGGQYSNQPQHF	TGTGCCAGCAGCGTAGAGGGAGGACAGTATAGCAATCAGCCCCAGCATTTT
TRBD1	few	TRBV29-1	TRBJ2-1	CSAGQGAVNEQFF	TGCAGCGCCGGACAGGGGGCGGTGAATGAGCAGTTCTTC
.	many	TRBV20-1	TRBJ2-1	CSARRATYNEQFF	TGCAGTGCTAGACGGGCCACCTACAATGAGCAGTTCTTC
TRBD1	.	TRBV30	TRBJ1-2	CAWSEGQRLTF	TGTGCCTGGAGTGAGGGACAGCGCCTCACCTTC
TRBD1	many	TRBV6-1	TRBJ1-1	CARRGQGFGTEAFF	TGTGCCAGGAGGGGGCAGGGGTTTGGAACTGAAGCTTTCTTT
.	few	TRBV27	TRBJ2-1	CASSLAAGYNEQFF	TGTGCCAGCAGTCTCGCAGCAGGGTACAATGAGCAGTTCTTC
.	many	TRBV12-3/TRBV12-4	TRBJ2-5	CASSFSQETQYF	TGTGCCAGCAGTTTTTCCCAAGAGACCCAGTACTTC
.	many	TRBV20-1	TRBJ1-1	CSAPHPSFGNTEAFF	TGCAGTGCCCCCCACCCGTCTTTTGGGAACACTGAAGCTTTCTTT
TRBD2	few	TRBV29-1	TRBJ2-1	CSVELAGGVNEQFF	TGCAGCGTTGAACTAGCGGGAGGAGTCAATGAGCAGTTCTTC
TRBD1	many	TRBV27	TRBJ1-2	CASSYGQAVGGYTF	TGTGCCAGCAGTTATGGACAGGCCGTTGGAGGCTACACCTTC
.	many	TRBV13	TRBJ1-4	CASSAGAAYATNEKLFF	TGTGCCAGCAGCGCCGGGGCTGCATACGCAACTAATGAAAAACTGTTTTTT
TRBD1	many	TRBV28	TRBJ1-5	CASSPVQGGGQPQHF	TGTGCCAGCAGTCCTGTACAGGGGGGAGGTCAGCCCCAGCATTTT
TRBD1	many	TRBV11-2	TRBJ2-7	CAGSLGGQSYEQYF	TGTGCCGGCAGCTTAGGGGGACAGTCCTACGAGCAGTACTTC
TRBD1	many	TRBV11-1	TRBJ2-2	CASSDRGGDTGELFF	TGTGCCAGCAGCGACAGGGGGGGAGACACCGGGGAGCTGTTTTTT
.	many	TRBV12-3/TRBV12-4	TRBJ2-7	CASSFGQYEQYF	TGTGCCAGCAGTTTCGGGCAGTACGAGCAGTACTTC
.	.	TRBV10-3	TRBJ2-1	CAISPTSDEQFF	TGTGCCATCAGTCCTACGTCGGATGAGCAGTTCTTC
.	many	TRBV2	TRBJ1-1	CASSERNTEAFF	TGTGCCAGCAGTGAACGGAACACTGAAGCTTTCTTT
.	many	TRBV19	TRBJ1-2	CANTIPQFYGYTF	TGTGCCAACACAATCCCTCAATTCTATGGCTACACCTTC
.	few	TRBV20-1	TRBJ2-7	CSAFRNGSPYEQYF	TGCAGTGCCTTCCGGAACGGGAGTCCGTACGAGCAGTACTTC
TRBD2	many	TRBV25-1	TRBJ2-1	CASIPSGRLNYNEQFF	TGTGCCAGCATCCCTAGCGGGAGGCTAAACTACAATGAGCAGTTCTTC
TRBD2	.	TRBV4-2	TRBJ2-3	CASSLRLAADTQYF	TGTGCCAGCAGCCTTAGACTAGCGGCGGATACGCAGTATTTT
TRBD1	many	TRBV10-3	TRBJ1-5	CAISEMDRDQPQHF	TGTGCCATCAGTGAGATGGACAGGGACCAGCCCCAGCATTTT
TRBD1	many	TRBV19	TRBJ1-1	CASTTGGRTEAFF	TGTGCCAGTACGACAGGGGGCAGGACTGAAGCTTTCTTT
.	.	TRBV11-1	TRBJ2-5	CASSGWDQETQYF	TGTGCCAGCAGCGGCTGGGACCAAGAGACCCAGTACTTC
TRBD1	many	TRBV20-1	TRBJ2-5	CSARDGGTGEETQYF	TGCAGTGCTAGAGATGGAGGGACAGGGGAAGAGACCCAGTACTTC
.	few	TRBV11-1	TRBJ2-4	CASSLVRPSPLQDIQYF	TGTGCCAGCAGCTTAGTCAGGCCTAGCCCACTTCAGGACATTCAGTACTTC
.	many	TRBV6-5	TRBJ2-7	CASSSDSYEQYF	TGTGCCAGCAGTTCAGACTCCTACGAGCAGTACTTC
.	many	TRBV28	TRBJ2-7	CASSLYRYEQYF	TGTGCCAGCAGTCTATACAGATACGAGCAGTACTTC
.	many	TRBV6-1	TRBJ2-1	CASSVEGTSYNEQFF	TGTGCCAGCAGTGTTGAGGGCACTTCCTACAATGAGCAGTTCTTC
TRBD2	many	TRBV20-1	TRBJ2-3	CSARDLAGAVADTQYF	TGCAGTGCTAGAGATCTTGCGGGAGCAGTGGCAGATACGCAGTATTTT
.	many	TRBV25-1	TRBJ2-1	CASSPREYGEQFF	TGTGCCAGCAGTCCCCGGGAGTATGGTGAGCAGTTCTTC
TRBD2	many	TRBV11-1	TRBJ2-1	CASSLGLAGGYNEQFF	TGTGCCAGCAGCTTAGGACTAGCGGGAGGGTACAATGAGCAGTTCTTC
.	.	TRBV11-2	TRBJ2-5	CASSLDRGETQYF	TGTGCCAGCAGCTTAGATCGCGGGGAGACCCAGTACTTC
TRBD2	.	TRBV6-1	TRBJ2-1	CANSESGRSEQFF	TGTGCCAACAGTGAAAGCGGGAGGAGTGAGCAGTTCTTC
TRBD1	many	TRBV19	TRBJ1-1	CASKFTGTGWTEAFF	TGTGCCAGTAAGTTTACTGGGACAGGATGGACTGAAGCTTTCTTT
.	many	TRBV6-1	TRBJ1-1	CASSEFGSGTEAFF	TGTGCCAGCAGTGAATTCGGGAGCGGCACTGAAGCTTTCTTT
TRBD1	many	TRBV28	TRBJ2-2	CASRRQGRIGELFF	TGTGCCAGCAGGCGACAGGGGAGGATCGGGGAGCTGTTTTTT
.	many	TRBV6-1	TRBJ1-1	CASRPDGHTEAFF	TGTGCCAGCAGACCTGACGGACACACTGAAGCTTTCTTT
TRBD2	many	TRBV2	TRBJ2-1	CASSEKLALEQFF	TGTGCCAGCAGTGAAAAACTAGCGCTTGAGCAGTTCTTC
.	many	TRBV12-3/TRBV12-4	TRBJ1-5	CASKPGRQYNQPQHF	TGTGCCAGCAAACCAGGGAGGCAATACAATCAGCCCCAGCATTTT
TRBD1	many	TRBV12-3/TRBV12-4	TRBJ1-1	CASSRGASNSEAFF	TGTGCCAGCTCCAGGGGGGCGTCGAACAGTGAAGCTTTCTTT
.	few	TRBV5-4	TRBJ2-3	CASSWGPRPDTDTQYF	TGTGCCAGCAGCTGGGGCCCTAGACCGGACACAGATACGCAGTATTTT
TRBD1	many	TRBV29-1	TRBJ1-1	CSVAKGTENTEAFF	TGCAGCGTTGCGAAGGGGACAGAGAACACTGAAGCTTTCTTT
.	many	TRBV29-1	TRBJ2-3	CSVDLQGADTQYF	TGCAGCGTTGACCTACAGGGCGCAGATACGCAGTATTTT
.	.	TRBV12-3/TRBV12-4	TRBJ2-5	CASSLGITWGETQYF	TGTGCCAGCAGTTTGGGTATAACCTGGGGGGAGACCCAGTACTTC
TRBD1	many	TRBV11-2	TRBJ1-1	CASSPGQGASEAFF	TGTGCCAGCAGCCCCGGACAGGGGGCTTCCGAAGCTTTCTTT
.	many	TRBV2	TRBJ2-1	CASSEGQGTGNEQFF	TGTGCCAGCAGTGAAGGGCAGGGGACGGGGAATGAGCAGTTCTTC
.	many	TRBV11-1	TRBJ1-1	CASSRQANTEAFF	TGTGCCAGCAGTCGACAGGCGAACACTGAAGCTTTCTTT
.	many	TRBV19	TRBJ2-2	CASSIARTGELFF	TGTGCCAGTAGTATTGCCAGAACCGGGGAGCTGTTTTTT
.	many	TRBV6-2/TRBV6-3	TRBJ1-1	CASSHPADTYTEAFF	TGTGCCAGCAGTCACCCAGCGGACACCTACACTGAAGCTTTCTTT
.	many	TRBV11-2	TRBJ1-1	CASSLLRGVNTEAFF	TGTGCCAGCAGCTTATTGAGGGGGGTGAACACTGAAGCTTTCTTT
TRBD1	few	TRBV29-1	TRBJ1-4	CSVEPQGGKLFF	TGCAGCGTTGAACCGCAGGGGGGAAAACTGTTTTTT